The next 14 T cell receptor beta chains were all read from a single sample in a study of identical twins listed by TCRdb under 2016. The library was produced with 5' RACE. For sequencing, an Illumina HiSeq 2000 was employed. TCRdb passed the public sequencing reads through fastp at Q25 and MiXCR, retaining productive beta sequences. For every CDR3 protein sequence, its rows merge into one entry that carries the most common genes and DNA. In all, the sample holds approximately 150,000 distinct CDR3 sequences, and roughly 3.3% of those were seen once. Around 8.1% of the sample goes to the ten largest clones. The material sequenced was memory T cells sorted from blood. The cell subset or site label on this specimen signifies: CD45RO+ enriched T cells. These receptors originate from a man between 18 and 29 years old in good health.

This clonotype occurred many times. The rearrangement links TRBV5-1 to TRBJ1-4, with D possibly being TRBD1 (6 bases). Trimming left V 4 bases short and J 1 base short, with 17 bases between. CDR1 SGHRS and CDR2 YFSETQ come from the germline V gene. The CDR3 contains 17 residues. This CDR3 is CASSPKRGAGTNEKLFF. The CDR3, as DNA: TGCGCCAGCAGCCCTAAGAGGGGGGCAGGAACTAATGAAAAACTGTTTTTT.

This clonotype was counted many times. The CDR3 nucleotides read TGTGCCAGCAGTTTAGATCAGGGGGCAAAAGATACGCAGTATTTT. This sequence encodes CASSLDQGAKDTQYF. V is TRBV12-3 or TRBV12-4 and J is TRBJ2-3; 8 nucleotides line up with TRBD1. The CDR3 runs 15 residues. V shed 1 base and J 5 bases; nucleotides not matched to a gene: 5.

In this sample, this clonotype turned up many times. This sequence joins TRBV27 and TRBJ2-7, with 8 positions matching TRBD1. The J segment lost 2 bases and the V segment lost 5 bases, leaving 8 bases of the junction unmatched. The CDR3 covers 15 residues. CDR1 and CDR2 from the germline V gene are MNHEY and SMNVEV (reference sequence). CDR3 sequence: CASSAETGATYEQYF. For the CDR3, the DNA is TGTGCCAGCAGTGCGGAGACAGGGGCGACCTACGAGCAGTACTTC.

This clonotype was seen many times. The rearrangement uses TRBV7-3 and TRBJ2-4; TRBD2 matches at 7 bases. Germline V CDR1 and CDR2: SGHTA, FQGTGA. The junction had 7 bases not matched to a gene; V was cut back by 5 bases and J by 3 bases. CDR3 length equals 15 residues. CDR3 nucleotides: TGTGCCAGCAGCCCCGGGGGGTGGGGCAAAAACATTCAGTACTTC. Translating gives CASSPGGWGKNIQYF.

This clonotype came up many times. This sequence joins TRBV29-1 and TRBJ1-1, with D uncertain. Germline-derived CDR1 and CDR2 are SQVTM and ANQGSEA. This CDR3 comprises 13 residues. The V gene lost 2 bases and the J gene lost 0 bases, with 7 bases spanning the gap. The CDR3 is CSVEPELNTEAFF. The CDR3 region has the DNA TGCAGCGTTGAACCCGAGCTGAACACTGAAGCTTTCTTT.

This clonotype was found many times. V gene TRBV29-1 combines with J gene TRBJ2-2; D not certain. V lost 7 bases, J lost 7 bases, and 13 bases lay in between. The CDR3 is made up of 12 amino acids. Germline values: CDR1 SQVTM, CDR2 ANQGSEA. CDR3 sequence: CSAPGFGGELFF. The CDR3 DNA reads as TGCAGCGCCCCCGGGTTTGGCGGGGAGCTGTTTTTT.

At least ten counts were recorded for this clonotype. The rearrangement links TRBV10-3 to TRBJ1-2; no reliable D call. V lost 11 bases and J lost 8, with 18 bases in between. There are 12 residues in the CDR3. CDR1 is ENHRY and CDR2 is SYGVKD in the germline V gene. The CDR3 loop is CAVGRTGHGYTF. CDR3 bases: TGTGCCGTAGGACGGACCGGGCACGGCTACACCTTC.

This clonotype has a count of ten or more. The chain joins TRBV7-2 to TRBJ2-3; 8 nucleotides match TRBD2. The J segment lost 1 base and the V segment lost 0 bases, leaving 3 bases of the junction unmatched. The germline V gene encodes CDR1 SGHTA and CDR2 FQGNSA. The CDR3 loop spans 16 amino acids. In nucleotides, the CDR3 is TGTGCCAGCAGCTTAGCGACGGGAGGGCGCACAGATACGCAGTATTTT. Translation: CASSLATGGRTDTQYF.

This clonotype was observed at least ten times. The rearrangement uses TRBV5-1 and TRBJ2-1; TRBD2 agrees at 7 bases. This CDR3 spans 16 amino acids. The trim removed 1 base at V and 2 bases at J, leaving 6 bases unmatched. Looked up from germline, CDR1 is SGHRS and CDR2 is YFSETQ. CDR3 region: CASSLRAAGPYNEQFF. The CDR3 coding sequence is TGCGCCAGCAGCTTGAGGGCAGCGGGGCCCTACAATGAGCAGTTCTTC.

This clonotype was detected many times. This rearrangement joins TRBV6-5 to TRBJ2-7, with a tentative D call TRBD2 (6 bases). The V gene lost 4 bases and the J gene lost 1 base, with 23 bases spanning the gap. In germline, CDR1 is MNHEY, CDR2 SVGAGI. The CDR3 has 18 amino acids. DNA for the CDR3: TGTGCCAGCAGTTTAACGTCTACCCCGGGACGGGGGTCCTACGAGCAGTACTTC. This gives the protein CASSLTSTPGRGSYEQYF.

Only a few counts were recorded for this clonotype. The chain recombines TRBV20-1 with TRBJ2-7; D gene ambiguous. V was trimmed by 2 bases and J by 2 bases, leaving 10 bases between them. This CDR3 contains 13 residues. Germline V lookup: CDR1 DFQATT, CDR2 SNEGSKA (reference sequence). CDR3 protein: CSARTQEPYEQYF. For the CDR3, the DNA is TGCAGTGCTAGAACCCAGGAGCCCTACGAGCAGTACTTC.

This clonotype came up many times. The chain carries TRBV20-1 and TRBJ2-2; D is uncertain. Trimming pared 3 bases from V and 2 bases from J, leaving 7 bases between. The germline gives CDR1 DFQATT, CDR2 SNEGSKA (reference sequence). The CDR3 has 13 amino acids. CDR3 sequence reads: CSASLSNTGELFF. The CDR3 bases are TGCAGTGCTAGCCTCTCCAACACCGGGGAGCTGTTTTTT.

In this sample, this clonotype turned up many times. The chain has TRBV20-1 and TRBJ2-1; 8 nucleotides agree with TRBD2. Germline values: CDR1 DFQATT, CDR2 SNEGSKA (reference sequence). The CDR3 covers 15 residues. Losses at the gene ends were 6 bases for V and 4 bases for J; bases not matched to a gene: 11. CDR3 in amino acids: CSAPRGGGDYNEQFF. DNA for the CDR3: TGCAGTGCCCCCCGGGGGGGAGGCGATTACAATGAGCAGTTCTTC.

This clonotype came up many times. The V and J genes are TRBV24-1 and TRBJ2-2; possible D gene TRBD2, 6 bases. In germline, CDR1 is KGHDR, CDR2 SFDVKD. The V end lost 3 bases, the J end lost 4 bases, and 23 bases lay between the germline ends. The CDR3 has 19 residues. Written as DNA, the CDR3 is TGTGCCACCAGTGATCCAGTGGGGACCGCGGGACCTGGCACCGGGGAGCTGTTTTTT. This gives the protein CATSDPVGTAGPGTGELFF.